The sequence of this TCR beta chain was determined in a study of CD8 T cells in ankylosing spondylitis. The CDR3 spans 13 residues. V was shortened by 5 bases and J by 11 bases, with 19 bases between the two germline ends. Per germline, CDR1 SNHLY and CDR2 FYNNEI. Ten or more counts support this clonotype. As yet, its antigen is unknown. Findings and limits, study-wide: Matched ankylosing spondylitis synovial fluid reportedly showed significant enrichment of disease-linked clones.

Molecular-barcoded quantitative 5'-RACE produced these TCR beta libraries. TCRdb fed the 5' RACE reads into MiXCR, producing one record per CDR3 protein. The sample lists about 25,000 distinct CDR3 sequences, over 2% occurring once. The specimen was blood, either unsorted or a sorted T cell fraction (not recorded which). The receptor was isolated from a female donor with ankylosing spondylitis or in good health (not recorded which). The chain employs TRBV2 and TRBJ2-7; D tentatively fits TRBD1 or TRBD2 (5 bases each). The CDR3 region has the DNA TGTGCCAGCAGTCCCGAGGGGTCTCACATGAAGTACTTC. Its translation: CASSPEGSHMKYF. The full variable domain, rest sourced from reference TRBV2 and TRBJ2-7, is EPEVTQTPSHQVTQMGQEVILRCVPISNHLYFYWYRQILGQKVEFLVSFYNNEISEKSEIFDDQFSVERPDGSNFTLKIRSTKLEDSAMYFCASSPEGSHMKYFGPGTRLTVT.